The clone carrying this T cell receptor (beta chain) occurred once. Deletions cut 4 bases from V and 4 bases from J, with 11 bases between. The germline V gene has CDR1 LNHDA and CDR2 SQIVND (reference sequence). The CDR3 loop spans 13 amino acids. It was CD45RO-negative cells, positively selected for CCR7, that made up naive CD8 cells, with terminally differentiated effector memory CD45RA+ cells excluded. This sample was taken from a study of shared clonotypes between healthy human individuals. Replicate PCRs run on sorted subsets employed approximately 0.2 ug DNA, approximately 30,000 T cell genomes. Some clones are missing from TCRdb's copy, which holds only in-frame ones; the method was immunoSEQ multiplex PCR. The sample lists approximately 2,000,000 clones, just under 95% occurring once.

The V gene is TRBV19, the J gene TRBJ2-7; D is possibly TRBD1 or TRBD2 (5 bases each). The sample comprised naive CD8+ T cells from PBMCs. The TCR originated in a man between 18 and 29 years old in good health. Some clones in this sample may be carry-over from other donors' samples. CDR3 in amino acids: CASSTFGGYEQYF. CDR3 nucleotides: TGTGCCAGTAGTACTTTTGGGGGATACGAGCAGTACTTC.